This T cell receptor (beta chain) was found in a study of blood T cell repertoires in COVID-19 (dated by TCRdb to the early 2020s). For context, the study as a whole: Samples covering the acute and convalescent phases of COVID-19 were provided by collaborators in the United States, Italy and Spain. A de-identified subject ID, COVID-19 status, age in years and sex were almost always included in the sample metadata. Subjects who had been exposed to COVID-19, were actively infected with it, or had recovered from it provided the deeply sampled blood TCRbeta repertoires that made up the dataset. The samples were drawn from two sources: the first 160 participants of the ongoing ImmuneRACE study, and 1,000 to 1,500 subjects contributed by 6 global collaborators. The prospective study material was composed of cDNA or gDNA derived from T cells, B-cell-depleted T cells, or PBMCs. HLA class I and class II types, where available, came from metadata supplied by the sample provider rather than from assay-based typing. A freely available public database, intended as a resource for researchers studying the immune response to SARS-CoV-2, is where the repertoires were released. Paper-wide results and their limitations: How much clinical and demographic metadata was included differed by source and by participant, and the metadata was provided uncurated.

TCRbeta CDR3 regions were amplified from genomic DNA by means of the immunoSEQ Assay, a bias-controlled multiplex PCR. Per the source publication's procedure: Nucleated cell counts per sample were estimated from amplification of reference gene primers within the assay. Sequence reads were collapsed and filtered to measure the absolute abundance of every unique TCRbeta CDR3 rearrangement. For each sample, productive Simpson clonality was calculated as the square root of Simpson's diversity index over productive rearrangements. The clones in this table, taken by TCRdb from immuneACCESS, are in-frame only. Not every clone is retained; where verified, under half of the shortfall comes from an unresolved V gene, and the cause of the rest is unknown. V, J and clone size derive from that table, while D and trimming were established from the DNA sequence. The sample contains around 300,000 clones, 88% of them found a single time. The top ten constitute around 4.6% of the sample.

In the prospective study, participants were about 18 to 95 years old, resided in approximately 25 geographic areas of the United States, and were enrolled through a virtual design. In the prospective study, cohorts were assigned on the basis of participant-reported clinical history obtained from a screening survey and a study questionnaire. Recovered participants in ImmuneRACE Cohort 3 were defined by two consecutive negative NP/OP PCR tests, clearance by a healthcare professional, or resolution of symptoms. In the prospective study, mobile phlebotomists collected whole blood, serum and a nasopharyngeal or oropharyngeal swab from each participant. Participants in the prospective study had the option to provide additional blood draws and questionnaires over a roughly two-month period. Prospective study blood samples were shipped either frozen or at room temperature before DNA extraction. Trimming at the junction amounts to 3 bases on V and 2 bases on J, and the germline ends lie 6 bases apart. CDR1 and CDR2 are drawn from the germline V gene: KGHDR, SFDVKD. The cysteine opens and the phenylalanine closes a CDR3 of 13 amino acids. CDR3 DNA is the only sequence kept; it has 39 bases, read in frame from the first base.

With regard to this clone: Its target antigen remains unknown. Nothing much larger sits one base from this clone, and base qualities are not available.

The sequence is built from TRBV24-1 and TRBJ2-5; the D gene cannot be named for sure. The sample taken for sequencing was PBMCs or T cells enriched from blood (not recorded which). The receptor's source is a man aged 30 to 39 who had recovered from COVID-19. The bases are TGTGCCACCAGTGATGGGCCACAAGAGACCCAGTACTTC. The resulting protein is CATSDGPQETQYF.